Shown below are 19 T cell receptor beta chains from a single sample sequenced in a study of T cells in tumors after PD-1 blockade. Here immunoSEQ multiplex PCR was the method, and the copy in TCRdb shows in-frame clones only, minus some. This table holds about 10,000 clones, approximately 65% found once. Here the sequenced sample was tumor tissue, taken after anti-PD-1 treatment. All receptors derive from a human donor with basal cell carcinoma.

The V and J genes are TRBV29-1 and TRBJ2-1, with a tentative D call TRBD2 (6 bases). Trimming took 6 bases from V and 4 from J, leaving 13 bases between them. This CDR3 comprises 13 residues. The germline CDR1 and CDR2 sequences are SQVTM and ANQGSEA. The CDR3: CSVIAVVYNEQFF. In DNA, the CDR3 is TGCAGCGTAATAGCGGTTGTATACAATGAGCAGTTCTTC.

The CDR3 nucleotides are TGTGCCAGCAGCAAAAGGGGAACAGGGGAAGGCTACACCTTC. Encoded protein: CASSKRGTGEGYTF. The rearrangement joins TRBV21-1 to TRBJ1-2; TRBD1, the D gene given by the table, was not confirmed from the DNA. TRBV21-1 is reported as a pseudogene. The CDR3 consists of 14 residues.

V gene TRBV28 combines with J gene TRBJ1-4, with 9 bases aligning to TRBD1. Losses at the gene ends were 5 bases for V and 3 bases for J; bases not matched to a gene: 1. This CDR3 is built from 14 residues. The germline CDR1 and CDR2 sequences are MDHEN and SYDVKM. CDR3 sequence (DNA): TGTGCCAGCAGTAGGGACAGGGCTAATGAAAAACTGTTTTTT. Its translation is CASSRDRANEKLFF. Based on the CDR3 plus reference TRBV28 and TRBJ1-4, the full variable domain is DVKVTQSSRYLVKRTGEKVFLECVQDMDHENMFWYRQDPGLGLRLIYFSYDVKMKEKGDIPEGYSVSREKKERFSLILESASTNQTSMYLCASSRDRANEKLFFGSGTQLSVL.

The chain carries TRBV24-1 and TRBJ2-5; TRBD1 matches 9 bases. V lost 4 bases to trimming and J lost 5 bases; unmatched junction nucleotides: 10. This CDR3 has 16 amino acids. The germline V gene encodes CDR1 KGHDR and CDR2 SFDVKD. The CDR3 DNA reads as TGTGCCACCAGTGACCCGGGACAGGGAAGAGGGGAGACCCAGTACTTC. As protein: CATSDPGQGRGETQYF.

CDR3 residues: CSAAGANVLTF. In DNA form, the CDR3 reads TGCAGTGCTGCTGGGGCCAACGTCCTGACTTTC. The gene calls are TRBV20-1 and TRBJ2-6; D gene uncertain. The V gene lost 5 bases and the J gene lost 2 bases, with 1 base spanning the gap. From germline, CDR1 is DFQATT and CDR2 SNEGSKA (reference sequence). The CDR3 length is 11 residues.

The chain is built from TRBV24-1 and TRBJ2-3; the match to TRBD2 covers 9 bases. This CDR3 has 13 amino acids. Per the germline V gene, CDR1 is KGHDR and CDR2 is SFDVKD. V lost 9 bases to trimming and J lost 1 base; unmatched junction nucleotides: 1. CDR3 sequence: CATAGGGTDTQYF. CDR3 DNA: TGTGCCACCGCGGGGGGGGGCACAGATACGCAGTATTTT.

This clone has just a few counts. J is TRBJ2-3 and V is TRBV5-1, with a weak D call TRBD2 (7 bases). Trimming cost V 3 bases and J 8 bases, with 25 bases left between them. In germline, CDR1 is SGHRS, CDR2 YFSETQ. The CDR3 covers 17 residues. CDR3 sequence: CASSSSRQAQGGGTQYF. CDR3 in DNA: TGCGCCAGCAGCTCTTCCCGCCAGGCCCAAGGGGGGGGTACGCAGTATTTT.

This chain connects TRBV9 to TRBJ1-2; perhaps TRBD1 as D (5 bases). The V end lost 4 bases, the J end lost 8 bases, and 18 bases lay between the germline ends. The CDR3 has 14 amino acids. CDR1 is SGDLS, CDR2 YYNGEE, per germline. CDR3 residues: CASSPGGWAKGYTF. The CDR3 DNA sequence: TGTGCCAGCAGCCCGGGGGGGTGGGCAAAGGGCTACACCTTC.

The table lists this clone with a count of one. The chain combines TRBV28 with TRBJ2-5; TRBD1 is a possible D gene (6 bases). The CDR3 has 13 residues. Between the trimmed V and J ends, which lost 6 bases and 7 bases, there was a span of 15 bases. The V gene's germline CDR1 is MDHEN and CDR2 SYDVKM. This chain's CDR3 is CASSPGVEATQYF. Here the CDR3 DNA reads TGTGCCAGCAGCCCAGGGGTGGAGGCGACCCAGTACTTC.

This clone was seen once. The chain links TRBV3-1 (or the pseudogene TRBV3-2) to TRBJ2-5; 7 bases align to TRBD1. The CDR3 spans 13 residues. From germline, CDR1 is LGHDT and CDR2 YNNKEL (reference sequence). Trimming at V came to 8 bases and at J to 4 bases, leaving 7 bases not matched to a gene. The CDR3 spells CASGRTGRETQYF. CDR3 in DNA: TGTGCCAGCGGACGGACAGGCCGAGAGACCCAGTACTTC.

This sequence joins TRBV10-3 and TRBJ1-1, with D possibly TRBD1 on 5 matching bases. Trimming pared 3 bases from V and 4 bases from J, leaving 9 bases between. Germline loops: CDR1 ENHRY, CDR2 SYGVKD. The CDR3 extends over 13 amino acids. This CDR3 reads CAISEFGATEAFF. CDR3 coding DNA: TGTGCCATCAGTGAATTCGGGGCCACTGAAGCTTTCTTT.

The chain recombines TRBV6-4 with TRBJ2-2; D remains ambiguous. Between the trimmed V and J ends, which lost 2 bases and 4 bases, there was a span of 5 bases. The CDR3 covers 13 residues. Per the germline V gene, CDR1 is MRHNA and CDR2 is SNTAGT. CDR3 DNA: TGTGCCAGCAGTGACGGATCCACCGGGGAGCTGTTTTTT. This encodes CASSDGSTGELFF.

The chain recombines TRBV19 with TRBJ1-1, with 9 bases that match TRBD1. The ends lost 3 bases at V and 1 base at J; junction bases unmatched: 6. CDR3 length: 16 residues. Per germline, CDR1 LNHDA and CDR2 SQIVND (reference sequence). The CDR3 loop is CASSIETGGTNTEAFF. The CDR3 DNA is TGTGCCAGTAGTATTGAGACAGGGGGGACGAACACTGAAGCTTTCTTT. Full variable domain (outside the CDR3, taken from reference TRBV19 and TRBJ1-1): DGGITQSPKYLFRKEGQNVTLSCEQNLNHDAMYWYRQDPGQGLRLIYYSQIVNDFQKGDIAEGYSVSREKKESFPLTVTSAQKNPTAFYLCASSIETGGTNTEAFFGQGTRLTVV.

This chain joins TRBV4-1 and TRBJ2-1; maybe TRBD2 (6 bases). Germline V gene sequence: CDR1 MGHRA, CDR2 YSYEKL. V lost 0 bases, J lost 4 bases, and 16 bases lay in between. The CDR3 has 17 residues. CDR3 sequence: CASSQDTSAGPYNEQFF. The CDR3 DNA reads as TGCGCCAGCAGCCAAGACACTTCCGCGGGACCGTACAATGAGCAGTTCTTC.

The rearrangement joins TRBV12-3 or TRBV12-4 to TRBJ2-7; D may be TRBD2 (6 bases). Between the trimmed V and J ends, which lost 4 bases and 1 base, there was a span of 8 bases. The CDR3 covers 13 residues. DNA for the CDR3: TGTGCCAGCAGTTCGGGGACTTCCTACGAGCAGTACTTC. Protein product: CASSSGTSYEQYF.

The CDR3 protein is CASSIRTGVTEAFF. The CDR3 region has the DNA TGTGCCAGTAGTATAAGGACAGGGGTCACTGAAGCTTTCTTT. V gene TRBV19 combines with J gene TRBJ1-1, with 9 bases fitting TRBD1. The CDR3 is 14 residues long. Germline lookup yields CDR1 LNHDA and CDR2 SQIVND (reference sequence). J was trimmed by 4 bases and V by 2 bases; bases with no gene match: 2.

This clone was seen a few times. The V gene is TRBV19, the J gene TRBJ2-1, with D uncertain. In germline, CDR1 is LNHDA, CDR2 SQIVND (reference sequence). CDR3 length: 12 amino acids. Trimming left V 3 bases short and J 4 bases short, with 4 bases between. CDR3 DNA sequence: TGTGCCAGTAGTATTCTTTACAATGAGCAGTTCTTC. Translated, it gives CASSILYNEQFF.

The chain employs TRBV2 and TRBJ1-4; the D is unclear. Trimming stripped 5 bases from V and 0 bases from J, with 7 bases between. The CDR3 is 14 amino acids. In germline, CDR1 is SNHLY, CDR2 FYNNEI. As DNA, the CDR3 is TGTGCCAGCAGTCCACTCGCAACTAATGAAAAACTGTTTTTT. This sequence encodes CASSPLATNEKLFF.

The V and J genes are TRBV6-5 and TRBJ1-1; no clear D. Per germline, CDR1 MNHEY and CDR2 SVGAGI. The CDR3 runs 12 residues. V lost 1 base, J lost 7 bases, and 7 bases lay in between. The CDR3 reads CASSYFGREAFF. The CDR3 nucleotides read TGTGCCAGCAGTTACTTCGGCCGTGAAGCTTTCTTT.